This T cell receptor beta chain was found in a study of shared T cell receptors in the human thymus. Trimming stripped 7 bases from V and 0 bases from J, with 17 bases between. The CDR3 consists of 15 residues. Per the germline V gene, CDR1 is SQVTM and CDR2 is ANQGSEA. Only in-frame clones appear in the TCRdb table, and some are missing; sequencing was by immunoSEQ multiplex PCR. The sample lists about 380,000 clones, more than 85% seen once, with about 0.02% in the top ten. Sequencing was carried out using thymocytes. V and J are TRBV29-1 and TRBJ2-3; a weak D match, TRBD1 (5 bases). The sequence derives from a human donor. The CDR3 protein is CSALWGRLSTDTQYF. The CDR3 bases are TGCAGCGCACTATGGGGCCGTCTTAGCACAGATACGCAGTATTTT.